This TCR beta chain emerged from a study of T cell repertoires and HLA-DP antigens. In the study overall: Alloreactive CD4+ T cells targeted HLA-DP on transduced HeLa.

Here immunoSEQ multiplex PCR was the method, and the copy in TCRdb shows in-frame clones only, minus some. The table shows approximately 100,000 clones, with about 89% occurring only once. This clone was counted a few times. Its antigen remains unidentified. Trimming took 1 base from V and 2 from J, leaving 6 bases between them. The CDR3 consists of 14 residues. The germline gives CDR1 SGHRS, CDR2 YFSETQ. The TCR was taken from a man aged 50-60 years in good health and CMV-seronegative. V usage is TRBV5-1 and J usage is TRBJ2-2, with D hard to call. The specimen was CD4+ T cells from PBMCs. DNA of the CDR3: TGCGCCAGCAGCTTGCTGGGAAACACCGGGGAGCTGTTTTTT. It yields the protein CASSLLGNTGELFF. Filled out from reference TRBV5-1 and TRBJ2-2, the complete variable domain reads KAGVTQTPRYLIKTRGQQVTLSCSPISGHRSVSWYQQTPGQGLQFLFEYFSETQRNKGNFPGRFSGRQFSNSRSEMNVSTLELGDSALYLCASSLLGNTGELFFGEGSRLTVL.